The clone carrying this TCR beta chain turned up a few times. A much larger clone lies one base from this, so it may be a read error. The investigators amplified TCR beta CDR3 regions from RNA transcripts. A set of HTBI primers served as the primers for a first-round RT-PCR of the TCR CDR3. TCRdb used MiXCR to reprocess the multiplex PCR reads, holding one entry per CDR3 protein. The repertoire includes about 270,000 distinct CDR3 sequences, more than 20% of them detected once, and roughly 32% sits in the top ten. This sample is part of a study of T cells in Graves' hyperthyroidism and ophthalmopathy. Whole-study context: Pretreatment peripheral blood was obtained at initial diagnosis.

Germline-derived CDR1 and CDR2 are MNHNS and SASEGT. The CDR3 extends over 12 amino acids. V was clipped by 6 bases and J by 0 bases, with 6 bases between them. This rearrangement joins TRBV6-1 to TRBJ2-7; D is undetermined. This receptor was taken from a woman in her thirties or forties with Graves' ophthalmopathy. The specimen was blood. CDR3 nucleotide sequence: TGTGCCAGCAGGGCGGCCTCCTACGAGCAGTACTTC. Encoded protein: CASRAASYEQYF.